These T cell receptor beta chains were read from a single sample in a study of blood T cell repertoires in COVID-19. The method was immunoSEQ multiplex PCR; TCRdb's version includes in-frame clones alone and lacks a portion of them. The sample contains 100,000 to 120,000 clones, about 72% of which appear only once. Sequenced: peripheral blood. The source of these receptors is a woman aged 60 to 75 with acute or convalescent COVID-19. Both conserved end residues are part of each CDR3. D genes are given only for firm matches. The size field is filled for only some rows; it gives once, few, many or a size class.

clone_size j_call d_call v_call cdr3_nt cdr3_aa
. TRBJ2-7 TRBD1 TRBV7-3 TGTGCCAGCAGCTTAATATCAGGGGGCGAGCAGTACTTC CASSLISGGEQYF
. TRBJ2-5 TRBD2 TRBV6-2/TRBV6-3 TGTGCCAGCAGTCACCCTACGACTAGCCGAGAGACCCAGTACTTC CASSHPTTSRETQYF
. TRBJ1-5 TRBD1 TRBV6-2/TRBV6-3 TGTGCCAGCAGTTACGGGACAGGTCGCCGATCCGGAAATCAGCCCCAGCATTTT CASSYGTGRRSGNQPQHF
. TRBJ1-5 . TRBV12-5 TGTGCTAGTGGTTTGGGAGGTCGTCAGCCCCAGCATTTT CASGLGGRQPQHF
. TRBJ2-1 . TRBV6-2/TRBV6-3 TGTGCCAGCAGTTCCTCTGGGCAGGGTAGGATTGAGTTCTTC CASSSSGQGRIEFF
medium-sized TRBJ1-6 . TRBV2 TGTGCCAGCAGTTTCACAGGGAATGATTCACCCCTCCACTTT CASSFTGNDSPLHF
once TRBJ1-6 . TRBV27 TGTGCCACCAAAGGGGGGGCCGGATTCGATTCACCCCTCCACTTT CATKGGAGFDSPLHF
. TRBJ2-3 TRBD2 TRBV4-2 TGTGCCAGCAGCCCCGGGACTAGCAGCGTGTATACGCAGTATTTT CASSPGTSSVYTQYF
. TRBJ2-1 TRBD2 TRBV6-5 TGTGCCAGCAGTTACGAGGTGGGGGGGTCCTACAATGAGCAGTTCTTC CASSYEVGGSYNEQFF
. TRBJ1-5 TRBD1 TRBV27 TGTGCCAGCAGTTCCGACAGGGCGGAGGGTCAGCCCCAGCATTTT CASSSDRAEGQPQHF
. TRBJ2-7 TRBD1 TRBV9 TGTGCCAGCAGCACCGGGACAGGGTCCTCCTACGAGCAGTACTTC CASSTGTGSSYEQYF
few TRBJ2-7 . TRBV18 TGTGCCAGCTCCCGCGGCGCAGCCACCTACGAGCAGTACTTC CASSRGAATYEQYF
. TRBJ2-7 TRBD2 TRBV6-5 TGTGCCAGCAGTTTAGCGGGGGCCTACGAGCAGTACTTC CASSLAGAYEQYF
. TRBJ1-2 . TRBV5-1 TGCGCCAGCAGCTTGGAGGCAGCCGGGAAATATGGCTACACCTTC CASSLEAAGKYGYTF
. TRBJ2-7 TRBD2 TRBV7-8 TGTGCCAGCAGCTTTAGCGGGGGGGGCTACGAGCAGTACTTC CASSFSGGGYEQYF
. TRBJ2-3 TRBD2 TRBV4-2 TGTGCCAGCAGCCAAGGGCTAGCGGGGGCCACAGATACGCAGTATTTT CASSQGLAGATDTQYF
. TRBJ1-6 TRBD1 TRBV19 TGTGCCAGTAGTGCGACAGGGGTGGGAAATTCACCCCTCCACTTT CASSATGVGNSPLHF
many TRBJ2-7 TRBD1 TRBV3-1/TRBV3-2 TGTGCCAGCAGCCAAACTGGGACAGGGAGGGCCTACGAGCAGTACTTC CASSQTGTGRAYEQYF
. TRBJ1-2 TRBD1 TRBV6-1 TGTGCCAGCAGTGAAGCGCTGGGCAGGGGGCTAAGTGGCTACACCTTC CASSEALGRGLSGYTF
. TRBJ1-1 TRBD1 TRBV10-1 TGCGCCAGCAGTACCACAGGGGGCCGGACTGAAGCTTTCTTT CASSTTGGRTEAFF
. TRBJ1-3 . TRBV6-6 TGTGCCAGCAGTTACTCGAGGTCGGGTTCTGGAAACACCATATATTTT CASSYSRSGSGNTIYF
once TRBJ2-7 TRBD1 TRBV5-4 TGTGCCAGCAGCGTGATCCAGGGGGCAAGCTCCTACGAGCAGTACTTC CASSVIQGASSYEQYF
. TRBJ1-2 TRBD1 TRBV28 TGTGCCAGCAGTTCCGGACAGGGAGGTGGCTACACCTTC CASSSGQGGGYTF
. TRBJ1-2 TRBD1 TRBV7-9 TGTGCCAGCAGCACGACAGGGCCCGATGGCTACACCTTC CASSTTGPDGYTF
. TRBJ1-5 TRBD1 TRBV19 TGTGCCAGTAGTCTACGACAGGGTGTTTCCGGCAATCAGCCCCAGCATTTT CASSLRQGVSGNQPQHF
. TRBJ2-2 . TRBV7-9 TGTGCCAGCAGCTCCGTACGGGGTCCCACCGGGGAGCTGTTTTTT CASSSVRGPTGELFF
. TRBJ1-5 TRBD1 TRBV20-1 TGCAGTGCTAGTGAGGGGGCGCGCGAATTTGGTAGCAATCAGCCCCAGCATTTT CSASEGAREFGSNQPQHF
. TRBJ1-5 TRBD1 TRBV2 TGTGCCAGCAGACCAGACAGGGGCAATCAGCCCCAGCATTTT CASRPDRGNQPQHF
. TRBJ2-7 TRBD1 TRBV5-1 TGCGCCAGCAGCCACTCTGGACAGGGCTACGAGCAGTACTTC CASSHSGQGYEQYF
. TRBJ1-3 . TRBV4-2 TGTGCCAGCAGCCAAGCCCAGGACAATGTTAACACCATATATTTT CASSQAQDNVNTIYF
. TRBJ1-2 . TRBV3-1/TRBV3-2 TGTGCCAGCAGCCACCCTTGGAGGGGCTACACCTTC CASSHPWRGYTF
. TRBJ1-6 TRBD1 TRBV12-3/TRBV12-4 TGTGCCAGCAGGTCAGGGGGCGATTCACCCCTCCACTTT CASRSGGDSPLHF
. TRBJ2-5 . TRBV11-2 TGTGCCAGCAGCTTAGTCAAAGAGACCCAGTACTTC CASSLVKETQYF
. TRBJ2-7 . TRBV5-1 TGCGCCAGCAGCGTCTCAGGGGCCCCCTACGAGCAGTACTTC CASSVSGAPYEQYF
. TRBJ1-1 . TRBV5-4 TGTGCCAGCAGCTTGCCGGGACTCAACACTGAAGCTTTCTTT CASSLPGLNTEAFF
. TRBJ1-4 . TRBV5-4 TGTGCCAGCAGCACCGCTGCGCCCCAGGGAAAACTGTTTTTT CASSTAAPQGKLFF
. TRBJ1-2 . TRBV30 TGTGCCTGGAGTTCACCCGGGACACGGAACTATGGCTACACCTTC CAWSSPGTRNYGYTF
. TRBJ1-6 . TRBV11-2 TGTGCCAGCTCCTTAGAGGGGGGTAGGAATTCACCCCTCCACTTT CASSLEGGRNSPLHF
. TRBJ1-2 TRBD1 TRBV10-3 TGTGCCATCAGTGAAGTGAGGACAGGGAACTATGGCTACACCTTC CAISEVRTGNYGYTF
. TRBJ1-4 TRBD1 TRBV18 TGTGCCAGCTCACCAAGCGTGGGGACAGGGGATGAAAAACTGTTTTTT CASSPSVGTGDEKLFF
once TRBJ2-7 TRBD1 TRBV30 TGTGCCTGCCGGACAGGGTCGAACGAGCAGTACTTC CACRTGSNEQYF
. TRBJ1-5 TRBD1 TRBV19 TGTGCCAGTAGTGTCCCACAGGGGCGGAATCAGCCCCAGCATTTT CASSVPQGRNQPQHF
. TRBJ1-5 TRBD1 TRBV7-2 TGTGCCAGCAGCCGTCCCGGGACAGGGATTCGGCATTTT CASSRPGTGIRHF
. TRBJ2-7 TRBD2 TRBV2 TGTGCCAGCAGTAGTCCAGCGGGGACCTCCCGCGAGCAGTACTTC CASSSPAGTSREQYF
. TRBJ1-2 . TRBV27 TGTGCCAGCAGCTTACAAGGATCGGGCTATGGCTACACCTTC CASSLQGSGYGYTF
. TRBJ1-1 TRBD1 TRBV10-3 TGTGCCACCGAAGGGACAGGGGATCGCCCTGAAGCTTTCTTT CATEGTGDRPEAFF
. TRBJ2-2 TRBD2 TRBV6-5 TGTGCCAGCAGTTGGGAGCGGGGGAACACCGGGGAGCTGTTTTTT CASSWERGNTGELFF
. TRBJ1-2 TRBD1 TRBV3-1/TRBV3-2 TGTGCCAGCAGCCAAGGTCCAGGGGGGCAAGCCCATGGCTACACCTTC CASSQGPGGQAHGYTF
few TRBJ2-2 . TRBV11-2 TGTGCCAGCAGCTTGAACAGGCTCACCGGGGAGCTGTTTTTT CASSLNRLTGELFF
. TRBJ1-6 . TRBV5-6 TGTGCCAGCAGCTTGCGGCGGGGCTCAGGGTCACCCCTCCACTTT CASSLRRGSGSPLHF
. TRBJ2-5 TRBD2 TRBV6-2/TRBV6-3 TGTGCCAGCAGTCCCCGACTAGCGGGGGGGCCAGAGACCCAGTACTTC CASSPRLAGGPETQYF
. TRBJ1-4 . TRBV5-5 TGTGCCAGCAGCTCCCAGTCCACTAATGAAAAACTGTTTTTT CASSSQSTNEKLFF